This TCR beta chain is drawn from a study of T-cell reconstitution after alpha-beta-depleted transplantation in children. Findings of the study overall: Alpha-beta T cells present about two months after transplant were reported to originate from several hundred expanded graft clones. Hyperexpanded clones declined; after one year, newly produced T cells mostly supplied diversity. Certain patients had high TCRbeta diversity at day 60, and it came from recipient T cells and thymic progenitors that survived.

V trimming: 2 bases; J trimming: 5 bases; junction bases outside the gene matches: 3. The germline V gene has CDR1 MNHEY and CDR2 SVGAGI. The CDR3 runs 15 residues. Worth noting for this clonotype: The antigen remains undetermined.

Unique molecular identifiers were incorporated into the prepared TCRbeta library. TCRdb itself ran the PCR reads through MiXCR, one entry per CDR3 protein. The table shows approximately 400,000 distinct CDR3 sequences, with 15% to 20% occurring only once. The sequencing here drew on PBMCs, mostly from graft donor cells, taken 360 days after TCRalphabeta/CD19-depleted stem cell transplant. This sequence was found in a boy less than two years old who had a stem cell transplant for Wiskott-Aldrich syndrome, so the T cells may come from the graft donor. The chain combines TRBV6-5 with TRBJ2-2; 9 positions agree with TRBD2. In nucleotides, the CDR3 is TGTGCCAGCAGTTACGGACTAGCGTGGACCGGGGAGCTGTTTTTT. This encodes CASSYGLAWTGELFF.